Sequencing of this T cell receptor beta chain was carried out in a study of cytotoxic CD8 clonotypes in ibrutinib-treated CLL. On this clone itself: Its antigen remains unidentified.

The data were produced by immunoSEQ multiplex PCR, yet TCRdb's version contains in-frame clones alone and is incomplete. The table lists more than 300,000 clones, roughly 85% of them singletons, with 6.7% in the top ten. Roughly 2 micrograms of genomic DNA (from cryopreserved PBMCs) were used for TCR beta libraries. V lost 1 base to trimming and J lost 0 bases, with 17 bases between them. This CDR3 spans 17 amino acids. Germline CDR1 GTSNPN, CDR2 SVGIG (reference sequence). Overall study results and limits: Private clonotypes, not public ones, expanded at ibrutinib response. Progressing and sustained-remission patients had different sampling times.

V gene TRBV30 combines with J gene TRBJ2-3; TRBD2 might be the D (5 bases). The input for sequencing was PBMCs, taken before ibrutinib treatment. The TCR was taken from a human donor with chronic lymphocytic leukemia. The CDR3 DNA is TGTGCCTGGAGTGGGGGAGATACGTACAAAAGCACAGATACGCAGTATTTT. This translates into CAWSGGDTYKSTDTQYF.